A few counts support the clone carrying this TCR beta chain. Profiling relied on immunoSEQ multiplex PCR, and the TCRdb table lists in-frame clones only, not all of them. The sample carries about 380,000 clones, roughly 80% recorded once. The data are from a study of blood T cell repertoires in COVID-19. The sample comprised peripheral blood. The sequence was collected from a human donor with acute or convalescent COVID-19. The donor label of this sample is uncertain.

The CDR3 DNA sequence: TGTGCCAGCAGCTTAAAAATGTACCGGGACACCTTCTACAATGAGCAGTTCTTC. It yields the protein CASSLKMYRDTFYNEQFF. This rearrangement joins TRBV27 to TRBJ2-1, with D perhaps TRBD1 (6 bases). The CDR3 covers 18 residues. CDR1 and CDR2 from the germline V gene are MNHEY and SMNVEV (reference sequence). Deletions cut 6 bases from V and 3 bases from J, with 24 bases between.